The clone carrying this T cell receptor beta chain has a handful of counts. Antigen specificity is unknown. TCRdb's table, derived via immunoSEQ multiplex PCR, lists solely in-frame clones and lacks some. The sample includes around 3,300 clones, around 21% of them seen just once. The data originate from a study of T cells in localized non-small cell lung cancer. Broader study findings: Among the top 100 tumor clones, a median about 59 appeared in adjacent lung.

CDR3 length: 13 amino acids. From germline, CDR1 is LNHDA and CDR2 SQIVND (reference sequence). Between the trimmed V and J ends, which lost 3 bases and 4 bases, there was a span of 10 bases. The source material was lung tumor tissue, sampled before any cancer treatment. The genes are TRBV19 and TRBJ2-7; D may be TRBD1 or TRBD2 (6 bases each). The receptor comes from a woman aged 35-70 years with stage III squamous cell lung carcinoma. This CDR3 is CASSISGAYEQYF. In DNA form, the CDR3 reads TGTGCCAGTAGTATCTCGGGGGCTTACGAGCAGTACTTC.